The clone carrying this T cell receptor beta chain was seen at least ten times. Using its own MiXCR run on the 5' RACE reads, TCRdb lists one record per CDR3 protein. The sample records some 440,000 distinct CDR3 sequences, 20% to 25% being singletons. These data are taken from a study of identical twins. This same sample was also taken into another study, of T cells expressing NK-cell markers.

The sequenced sample was CD4+ T cells sorted from blood. This clonotype originated in a woman aged 18-30 years in good health.

This CDR3 reads CSARGVRRGVAKNIQYF. In nucleotides, the CDR3 is TGCAGTGCTAGAGGAGTCAGGAGAGGGGTAGCCAAAAACATTCAGTACTTC. The V gene is TRBV20-1, the J gene TRBJ2-4; D tentatively fits TRBD1 or TRBD2 (5 bases each). CDR1 and CDR2 (germline): DFQATT, SNEGSKA (reference sequence). This CDR3 comprises 17 residues. Trimming took 1 base from V and 0 from J, leaving 16 bases between them.